Below, one T cell receptor (beta chain) is given with its context. Antigen unknown. The sample belongs to a study of CD8 T cells in Susac syndrome. Study-level points and caveats: Regarding the TCR sequencing and HLA analysis, the study admitted that a relatively small number of individuals were involved.

cDNA came from roughly 0.5 to 1 ug RNA primed by random hexamers. Coverage of TCR beta CDR3 amplification by immunoSEQ multiplex PCR extended to 54 Vbeta and 13 Jbeta. TCRdb independently ran MiXCR on the immunoSEQ multiplex PCR reads; one entry per CDR3 protein. The sample includes more than 95,000 distinct CDR3 sequences, approximately 93% seen only once; the top ten take approximately 0.31%. The authors carried out high-throughput sequencing of TCR beta. They applied it to CD8+ and CD4+ T cells obtained from blood. V lost 4 bases to trimming and J lost 3 bases, with 15 bases between them. Looked up from germline, CDR1 is MNHNS and CDR2 is SASEGT. The CDR3 extends over 15 amino acids.

The chain uses TRBV6-1 and TRBJ1-1; possible D gene TRBD1, 6 bases. This TCR was sampled from a human donor with multiple sclerosis. The sequencing input was CD8+ T cells from PBMCs. In nucleotides, the CDR3 is TGTGCCAGCAGTGCGAACAGGGAAGTGGACACTGAAGCTTTCTTT. It codes for CASSANREVDTEAFF.